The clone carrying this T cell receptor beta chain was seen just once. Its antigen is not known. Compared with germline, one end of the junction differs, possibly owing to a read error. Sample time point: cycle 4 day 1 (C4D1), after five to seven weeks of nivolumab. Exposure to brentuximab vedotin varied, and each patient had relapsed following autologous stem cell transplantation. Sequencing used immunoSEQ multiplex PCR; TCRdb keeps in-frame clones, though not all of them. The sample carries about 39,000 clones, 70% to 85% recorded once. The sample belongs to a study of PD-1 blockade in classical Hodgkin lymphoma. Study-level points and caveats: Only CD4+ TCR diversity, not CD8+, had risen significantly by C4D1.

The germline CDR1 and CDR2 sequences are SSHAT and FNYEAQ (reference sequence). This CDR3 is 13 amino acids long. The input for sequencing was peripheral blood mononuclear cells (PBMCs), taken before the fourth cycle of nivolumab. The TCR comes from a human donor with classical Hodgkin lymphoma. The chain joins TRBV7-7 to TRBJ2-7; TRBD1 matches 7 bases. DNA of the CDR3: TGTGCTAGCAGCTTAGGGACAGCCTACGAGCAGTACTTC. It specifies CASSLGTAYEQYF.